The 23 T cell receptor beta chains below were found in one sample sequenced in a study of blood T cell repertoires in COVID-19. TCRdb's copy holds only in-frame clones and misses some; the assay was immunoSEQ multiplex PCR. The profile covers 110,000 to 150,000 clones, with around four fifths appearing a single time and 1.5% to 2% taken by the ten largest. The sequenced material came from peripheral blood. These receptors all come from a human donor in a cohort sampled during active COVID-19.

This CDR3 is CASSLHGTGELGYF. The DNA for the CDR3 is TGTGCCAGCAGTTTACACGGGACAGGAGAACTGGGGTACTTC. The V and J genes are TRBV27 and TRBJ2-7; TRBD1 agrees at 8 bases. The CDR3 totals 14 residues. Germline V lookup: CDR1 MNHEY, CDR2 SMNVEV (reference sequence). The V segment lost 2 bases and the J segment 12 bases; nucleotides outside the gene matches: 12.

V and J are TRBV10-3 and TRBJ2-7; D is unresolved. The CDR3 loop spans 12 amino acids. CDR1 and CDR2 from the germline V gene are ENHRY and SYGVKD. Trimming removed 3 bases at V and 2 bases at J, with 5 bases between. The CDR3 protein is CAISDGPYEQYF. The CDR3 DNA follows: TGTGCCATCAGTGATGGGCCCTACGAGCAGTACTTC.

The gene calls are TRBV7-8 and TRBJ2-7, with 10 bases identical to TRBD1. This CDR3 has 15 residues. Germline V gives CDR1 SGHVS, CDR2 FQNEAQ. Unmatched junction bases numbered 7, after V lost 5 bases and J lost 3 bases. DNA for the CDR3: TGTGCCAGCAGCATCACCCGGGACAGGGGCTACGAGCAGTACTTC. Protein product: CASSITRDRGYEQYF.

The gene calls are TRBV18 and TRBJ1-5; D is possibly TRBD1 (6 bases). The V and J ends lost 5 bases and 5 bases respectively, with 7 bases between them. Germline lookup yields CDR1 KGHSH and CDR2 LQKENI. This CDR3 contains 12 residues. The CDR3 loop reads CASSEGDQPQHF. Here the CDR3 DNA reads TGTGCCAGCTCAGAGGGGGATCAGCCCCAGCATTTT.

The rearrangement uses TRBV18 and TRBJ2-1; 13 positions agree with TRBD2. This CDR3 comprises 18 residues. Germline V gene data show CDR1 as KGHSH and CDR2 as LQKENI. Trimming took 3 bases from V and 8 from J; bases not matched to a gene: 13. The DNA of the CDR3 is TGTGCCAGCTCACCCCCGGGACTAGCGGGAAACAGCTTCGATGAGCAGTTCTTC. Amino acids: CASSPPGLAGNSFDEQFF.

The CDR3 nucleotides read TGTGCCAGCAGCCAAGGAGGGCTAGCGGTCTACAATGAGCAGTTCTTC. Translated, it gives CASSQGGLAVYNEQFF. V gene TRBV3-1 (or the pseudogene TRBV3-2) combines with J gene TRBJ2-1; 7 bases line up with TRBD2. This CDR3 has 16 residues. The germline V gene has CDR1 LGHDT and CDR2 YNNKEL (reference sequence). The trim removed 1 base at V and 3 bases at J, leaving 6 bases unmatched.

The V gene is TRBV7-2, the J gene TRBJ1-2; 9 bases line up with TRBD1. The CDR3 is 15 amino acids. Germline V gene data show CDR1 as SGHTA and CDR2 as FQGNSA. The ends lost 5 bases at V and 7 bases at J; junction bases unmatched: 11. For the CDR3, the DNA is TGTGCCAGCAGCAGACGCCGGGACAGGGTTGCTGGCTACACCTTC. Its protein is CASSRRRDRVAGYTF.

V is TRBV7-3 and J is TRBJ2-3; D is unresolved. CDR3 length: 15 amino acids. CDR1 and CDR2 (germline): SGHTA, FQGTGA. V was clipped by 1 base and J by 0 bases, with 8 bases between them. The CDR3 loop is CASSLRAVSTDTQYF. For the CDR3, the DNA is TGTGCCAGCAGCTTAAGGGCAGTAAGCACAGATACGCAGTATTTT.

The CDR3 protein is CASSLGTSGNTGELFF. DNA for the CDR3: TGTGCCAGCAGCCTCGGGACTAGCGGGAACACCGGGGAGCTGTTTTTT. V is TRBV9 and J is TRBJ2-2; TRBD2 matches at 11 bases. The germline gives CDR1 SGDLS, CDR2 YYNGEE. V lost 4 bases, J lost 1 base, and 3 bases stayed unmatched. CDR3 length equals 16 residues.

The chain carries TRBV18 and TRBJ1-5, with a weak D call TRBD1 (6 bases). V was trimmed by 6 bases and J by 7 bases, leaving 16 bases between them. In germline, CDR1 is KGHSH, CDR2 LQKENI. This CDR3 region has 14 residues. The CDR3 loop is CASSPGVRGQPQHF. CDR3 sequence (DNA): TGTGCCAGCTCCCCAGGGGTAAGGGGGCAGCCCCAGCATTTT.

The rearrangement uses TRBV25-1 and TRBJ2-1; the match to TRBD2 covers 13 bases. The germline V gene has CDR1 MGHDK and CDR2 SYGVNS. The CDR3 runs 18 residues. Trimming cost V 6 bases and J 1 base; bases outside gene matches: 9. CDR3 sequence (DNA): TGTGCCAGCAGCTATAATAGACTAGCGGGAGGATCCTACAATGAGCAGTTCTTC. Amino acid sequence: CASSYNRLAGGSYNEQFF.

In this sample, this clone turned up a few times. The genes are TRBV7-9 and TRBJ2-5; D gene ambiguous. CDR1 is SEHNR and CDR2 is FQNEAQ in the germline V gene (reference sequence). Trimming stripped 5 bases from V and 0 bases from J, with 7 bases between. The CDR3 covers 13 residues. CDR3 in DNA: TGTGCCAGCAGCGCTAGTAACCAAGAGACCCAGTACTTC. As protein: CASSASNQETQYF.

This clone was counted once. V is TRBV15 and J is TRBJ2-1; 9 nucleotides align to TRBD2. The CDR3 covers 15 residues. With V trimmed by 5 bases and J by 3 bases, 5 bases remained unmatched. The germline V gene has CDR1 LNHNV and CDR2 YYDKDF (reference sequence). The CDR3 region has the DNA TGTGCCACCAGCCAAAGCGGGAGGAACTACAATGAGCAGTTCTTC. Translating gives CATSQSGRNYNEQFF.

This clone has a single count. This chain links TRBV3-1 (or the pseudogene TRBV3-2) with TRBJ2-5, with D tentatively TRBD1 (6 bases). Deletions cut 4 bases from V and 5 bases from J, with 11 bases between. Germline V lookup: CDR1 LGHDT, CDR2 YNNKEL (reference sequence). The CDR3 is 13 amino acids. CDR3 in amino acids: CASSLTGWETQYF. Here the CDR3 DNA reads TGTGCCAGCAGCCTCACAGGGTGGGAGACCCAGTACTTC.

This clone was seen a few times. This chain joins TRBV12-3 or TRBV12-4 and TRBJ2-5; D gene ambiguous. The CDR3 consists of 12 residues. V lost 8 bases and J 2 bases, leaving 9 bases between the germline ends. CDR3 sequence reads: CASGRIQETQYF. Written as DNA, the CDR3 is TGTGCCAGCGGGCGCATACAAGAGACCCAGTACTTC.

The chain links TRBV6-5 to TRBJ1-4; D remains ambiguous. V dropped 2 bases and J dropped 8 bases, with 15 bases sitting between them. Germline V gene data show CDR1 as MNHEY and CDR2 as SVGAGI. The CDR3 has 15 amino acids. As DNA, the CDR3 is TGTGCCAGCAGTTACACCTCGGGGTCGGGAGAAAAACTGTTTTTT. Translating it yields CASSYTSGSGEKLFF.

The rearrangement uses TRBV6-1 and TRBJ1-4; D is perhaps TRBD1 (5 bases). The CDR3 length is 17 residues. V lost 2 bases to trimming and J lost 0 bases, with 13 bases between them. From germline, CDR1 is MNHNS and CDR2 SASEGT. The CDR3 region is CASSERGLGSTNEKLFF. CDR3 in DNA: TGTGCCAGCAGTGAAAGGGGTCTTGGTTCAACTAATGAAAAACTGTTTTTT.

Only one count was recorded for this clone. The chain couples TRBV4-1 to TRBJ1-6; 7 bases agree with TRBD1. The CDR3 is made up of 15 amino acids. The germline V gene encodes CDR1 MGHRA and CDR2 YSYEKL. J was trimmed by 10 bases and V by 1 base; bases with no gene match: 7. The CDR3 coding sequence is TGCGCCAGCAGCCAAGGACAGGGAGCAAAATCACCCCTCCACTTT. Translation: CASSQGQGAKSPLHF.

The chain has TRBV5-1 and TRBJ2-7; TRBD1 matches 7 bases. Germline-derived CDR1 and CDR2 are SGHRS and YFSETQ. V shed 4 bases, J shed 3 bases, and the junction held 7 bases outside the gene matches. The CDR3 covers 14 residues. CDR3: CASSLGQRNYEQYF. CDR3 sequence (DNA): TGCGCCAGCAGCCTGGGACAGCGAAACTACGAGCAGTACTTC.

For the CDR3, the DNA is TGTGCCAGCAGTGACTTGAGCGGGAAGGCAGATACGCAGTATTTT. It encodes CASSDLSGKADTQYF. The V and J genes are TRBV6-4 and TRBJ2-3; TRBD2 matches 7 bases. The junction had 5 bases not matched to a gene; V was cut back by 1 base and J by 4 bases. Germline CDR1 reads MRHNA; CDR2 reads SNTAGT. The CDR3 consists of 15 residues.

The rearrangement joins TRBV2 to TRBJ1-3, with D maybe TRBD1 (6 bases). V was clipped by 10 bases and J by 7 bases, with 26 bases between them. Germline-derived CDR1 and CDR2 are SNHLY and FYNNEI. CDR3 length: 16 amino acids. The CDR3 DNA sequence: TGTGCCACAGCACCCTGGACTAGCGAGGGGGGGAACACCATATATTTT. Protein: CATAPWTSEGGNTIYF.

The chain recombines TRBV2 with TRBJ1-3; perhaps TRBD1 as D (5 bases). This CDR3 comprises 15 residues. Trimming stripped 2 bases from V and 8 bases from J, with 16 bases between. Germline V lookup: CDR1 SNHLY, CDR2 FYNNEI. The CDR3 sequence is CASSERGSWGDTIYF. The CDR3 DNA is TGTGCCAGCAGTGAAAGAGGCTCATGGGGGGACACCATATATTTT.

The CDR3 reads CASSPGLAGEADEQYF. The CDR3 DNA follows: TGTGCCAGCTCACCGGGACTAGCGGGAGAGGCCGACGAGCAGTACTTC. This sequence joins TRBV18 and TRBJ2-7, with 14 bases aligning to TRBD2. Germline V gene lookup returns CDR1 KGHSH and CDR2 LQKENI. V gave up 3 bases and J gave up 5 bases; unmatched junction bases: 6. The CDR3 extends over 16 amino acids.